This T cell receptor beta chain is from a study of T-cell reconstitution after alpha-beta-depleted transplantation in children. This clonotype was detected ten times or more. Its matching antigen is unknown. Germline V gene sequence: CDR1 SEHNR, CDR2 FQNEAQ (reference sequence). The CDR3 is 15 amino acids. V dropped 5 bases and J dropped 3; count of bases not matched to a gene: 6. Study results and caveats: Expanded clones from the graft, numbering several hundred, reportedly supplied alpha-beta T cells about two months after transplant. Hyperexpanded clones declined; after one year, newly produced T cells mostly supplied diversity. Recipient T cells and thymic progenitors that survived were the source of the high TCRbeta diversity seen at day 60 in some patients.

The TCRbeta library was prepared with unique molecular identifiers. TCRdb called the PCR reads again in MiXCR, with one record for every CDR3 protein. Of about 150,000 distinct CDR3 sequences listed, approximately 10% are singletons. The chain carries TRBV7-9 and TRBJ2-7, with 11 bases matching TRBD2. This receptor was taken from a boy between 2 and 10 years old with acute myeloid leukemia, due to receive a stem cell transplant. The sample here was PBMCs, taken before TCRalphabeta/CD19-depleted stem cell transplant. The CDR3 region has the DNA TGTGCCAGCAGCCGCGGGACTAGCGGTTACTACGAGCAGTACTTC. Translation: CASSRGTSGYYEQYF.